One sample yielded the 7 T cell receptor beta chains listed below, sequenced in a study of blood T cells in healthy people across ages. The authors ran a second PCR of about 7 to 12 cycles using a sample-barcoded 5' primer and a J-beta primer mix. TCRdb re-analysed the 5' RACE reads in MiXCR, keeping a single row per CDR3 protein. The sample has 720,000 or so distinct CDR3 sequences; around two fifths are singletons. The sequenced sample was blood. These receptors were taken from a man at least 80 years old in good health.

Concerning this clonotype: At one end, the junction sequence differs from germline, possibly due to a read error. J is TRBJ2-7 and V is TRBV6-1, with 10 bases matching TRBD1. Germline V lookup: CDR1 MNHNS, CDR2 SASEGT. The CDR3 extends over 12 amino acids. This CDR3 is CTSPGQGDEQYF. For the CDR3, the DNA is TGTACCAGCCCTGGACAGGGGGACGAGCAGTACTTC.

This clonotype occurred a few times. The chain employs TRBV11-2 and TRBJ2-3, with no clear D. The germline V gene encodes CDR1 SGHAT and CDR2 FQNNGV. This CDR3 has 15 residues. Trimming left V 1 base short and J 0 bases short, with 8 bases between. The DNA for the CDR3 is TGTGCCAGCAGCTTAGGCCAGAGTAGCACAGATACGCAGTATTTT. Protein product: CASSLGQSSTDTQYF.

V usage is TRBV6-2 or TRBV6-3 and J usage is TRBJ1-2; D is ambiguous. The germline V and J ends were trimmed by 6 bases and 4 bases, with 18 bases remaining between them. There are 15 residues in the CDR3. CDR1 and CDR2 (germline): MNHEY, SVGEGT. The CDR3 here is CASRPPGRGIYGYTF. The CDR3 DNA reads TGTGCCAGCAGGCCACCGGGTCGCGGCATCTATGGCTACACCTTC.

The J gene is TRBJ1-4, the V gene TRBV28, with D uncertain. In germline, CDR1 is MDHEN, CDR2 SYDVKM. With 4 bases removed from V and 7 bases from J, the gap between germline ends came to 13 bases. The CDR3 length is 14 residues. CDR3 sequence: CASSSPEEGEKLFF. DNA of the CDR3: TGTGCCAGCAGTTCCCCCGAGGAGGGTGAAAAACTGTTTTTT.

The chain couples TRBV11-2 to TRBJ2-1; weak D call: TRBD2 (5 bases). The CDR3 has 14 amino acids. The ends were cut back, 2 bases at V and 3 bases at J, with 8 bases in the middle. Per the germline V gene, CDR1 is SGHAT and CDR2 is FQNNGV. The CDR3 DNA follows: TGTGCCAGCAGCTTAATTGGACTCTACAATGAGCAGTTCTTC. Translation: CASSLIGLYNEQFF. Full variable domain (outside the CDR3, taken from reference TRBV11-2 and TRBJ2-1): EAGVAQSPRYKIIEKRQSVAFWCNPISGHATLYWYQQILGQGPKLLIQFQNNGVVDDSQLPKDRFSAERLKGVDSTLKIQPAKLEDSAVYLCASSLIGLYNEQFFGPGTRLTVL.

The V gene is TRBV20-1, the J gene TRBJ1-2; D perhaps matches TRBD1 (5 bases). The CDR3 is 11 residues long. V lost 6 bases to trimming and J lost 8 bases, with 13 bases between them. The germline V gene has CDR1 DFQATT and CDR2 SNEGSKA (reference sequence). The CDR3 sequence is CSARQGGGYTF. DNA for the CDR3: TGCAGTGCCAGGCAGGGAGGCGGCTACACCTTC.

V usage is TRBV20-1 and J usage is TRBJ2-3; D might be TRBD2 (6 bases). CDR1 is DFQATT, CDR2 SNEGSKA, per germline (reference sequence). The CDR3 spans 16 residues. V lost 3 bases to trimming and J lost 5 bases, with 21 bases between them. DNA for the CDR3: TGCAGTGCTAGCCCTAGCGCTGGCCCCTTGGGAGATACGCAGTATTTT. It encodes CSASPSAGPLGDTQYF.